The 5 T cell receptor beta chains reported below all come from one sample, sequenced in a study of shared clonotypes between healthy human individuals. TCRdb keeps only in-frame clones here, not all; method: immunoSEQ multiplex PCR. The repertoire includes roughly 2.4 million clones, under 97% of them detected once, and roughly 0.13% sits in the top ten. Sequencing was performed on naive CD4+ T cells sorted from blood. Subset denoted: CD45RA+ positively selected. The receptors here all came from a man in his late teens or twenties in good health.

The chain recombines TRBV4-3 with TRBJ1-6; 8 nucleotides match TRBD1. The CDR3 totals 16 residues. Germline V gene lookup returns CDR1 LGHNA and CDR2 YSLEER. The junction had 3 bases not matched to a gene; V was cut back by 0 bases and J by 5 bases. CDR3 DNA: TGCGCCAGCAGCCAAGAGACAGGGGCGGATAATTCACCCCTCCACTTT. This gives the protein CASSQETGADNSPLHF.

The J gene is TRBJ2-5, the V gene TRBV19, with TRBD1 matching over 7 bases. The germline gives CDR1 LNHDA, CDR2 SQIVND (reference sequence). This CDR3 contains 13 residues. J gave up 5 bases and V 5 bases, and 5 bases lay outside the gene matches. As DNA, the CDR3 is TGTGCCAGTAGTCAACAGGGGCTGGAGACCCAGTACTTC. It translates to CASSQQGLETQYF.

The V call is TRBV6-1, the J call TRBJ2-1; TRBD1 aligns across 7 bases. CDR1 is MNHNS, CDR2 SASEGT, per germline. The CDR3 length is 15 residues. The trim removed 6 bases at V and 7 bases at J, leaving 12 bases unmatched. The CDR3 DNA follows: TGTGCCAGCAGAGTCCCGGGACAGACGAAGAATGAGCAGTTCTTC. Its translation: CASRVPGQTKNEQFF.

Worth noting for this clone: The same CDR3 can be traced to other DNA sequences in this sample. This chain uses TRBV5-1 with TRBJ2-3, with D possibly being TRBD1 (7 bases). Germline V CDR1 and CDR2: SGHRS, YFSETQ. Trimming shortened V by 0 bases and J by 3 bases, and 14 bases separated the two germline ends. CDR3 length: 16 amino acids. Here the CDR3 DNA reads TGCGCCAGCAGCTTGGAGACAGGGCGGGGTACAGATACGCAGTATTTT. Protein: CASSLETGRGTDTQYF.

As to this clone: Other nucleotide sequences in the sample specify the same CDR3. The CDR3: CAWSRGASYNEQFF. Here the CDR3 DNA reads TGTGCCTGGAGCCGGGGGGCCTCCTACAATGAGCAGTTCTTC. This chain uses TRBV30 with TRBJ2-1, with a weak D call TRBD2 (7 bases). Trimming removed 3 bases at V and 0 bases at J, with 9 bases between. The CDR3 spans 14 residues. The germline CDR1 and CDR2 sequences are GTSNPN and SVGIG (reference sequence).